The 15 T cell receptor beta chains reported below all come from one sample, sequenced in a study of control samples from healthy donors and cancer patients. Sequencing was performed with immunoSEQ multiplex PCR; in TCRdb, only in-frame clones are kept and a portion is missing. The sample shows tens of thousands of clones, approximately 89% of them seen only once. Sample: PBMCs. The receptors stem from a man aged 55 to 70 with colorectal cancer.

The genes are TRBV5-1 and TRBJ1-3; D perhaps matches TRBD1 (6 bases). The V gene lost 3 bases and the J gene lost 6 bases, with 22 bases spanning the gap. Germline V gene lookup returns CDR1 SGHRS and CDR2 YFSETQ. This CDR3 is 17 amino acids long. The CDR3 DNA reads TGCGCCAGCAGCTGGGGTCCGTGGGGGCTGGGAAAAAACACCATATATTTT. Amino acids: CASSWGPWGLGKNTIYF.

The V gene is TRBV6-5, the J gene TRBJ2-6; D ambiguous. In germline, CDR1 is MNHEY, CDR2 SVGAGI. The CDR3 is made up of 14 amino acids. V was cut by 10 bases and J by 0 bases, with 10 bases left in between. CDR3 sequence: CATDRSSGANVLTF. The CDR3 DNA reads as TGTGCCACCGATCGTAGCTCTGGGGCCAACGTCCTGACTTTC.

V is TRBV6-5 and J is TRBJ1-4; D gene ambiguous. Germline V gives CDR1 MNHEY, CDR2 SVGAGI. Trimming removed 1 base at V and 0 bases at J, with 9 bases between. This CDR3 region has 16 residues. The CDR3 reads CASSYYSFATNEKLFF. The CDR3 coding sequence is TGTGCCAGCAGTTACTACAGCTTCGCAACTAATGAAAAACTGTTTTTT.

This chain joins TRBV12-5 and TRBJ2-7; possibly TRBD1 for D (6 bases). V was clipped by 1 base and J by 1 base, with 11 bases between them. The germline CDR1 and CDR2 sequences are LGHNT and FRNRAP. This CDR3 has 15 amino acids. CDR3 sequence (DNA): TGTGCTAGTGGTTTGGCCACAGGGACGTCCTACGAGCAGTACTTC. Encoded protein: CASGLATGTSYEQYF.

This clone has a single count. The chain links TRBV2 to TRBJ1-1; 7 bases are shared with TRBD1. V was clipped by 6 bases and J by 0 bases; unmatched bases: 10. Germline V lookup: CDR1 SNHLY, CDR2 FYNNEI. The CDR3 sequence is 16 residues long. The CDR3 loop reads CASRKEGQTLNTEAFF. The CDR3 coding sequence is TGTGCCAGCAGGAAAGAGGGACAGACACTGAACACTGAAGCTTTCTTT.

CDR3 nucleotides: TGTGCCAGCAGTGGCAGGGGGCGAGGGGCCAACGTCCTGACTTTC. Its translation: CASSGRGRGANVLTF. The V gene is TRBV2, the J gene TRBJ2-6; 8 nucleotides line up with TRBD1. After removal of 4 bases from V and 4 bases from J, the junction contained 3 bases not matched to a gene. The CDR3 runs to 15 residues. From germline, CDR1 is SNHLY and CDR2 FYNNEI.

The J gene is TRBJ1-3, the V gene TRBV7-7; no firm D call. Germline-derived CDR1 and CDR2 are SSHAT and FNYEAQ (reference sequence). V was cut by 9 bases and J by 0 bases, with 3 bases left in between. The CDR3 runs 11 residues. Here the CDR3 DNA reads TGTGCCAGTGGCTCTGGAAACACCATATATTTT. Its translation is CASGSGNTIYF.

V is TRBV18 and J is TRBJ1-1, with D hard to call. This CDR3 has 13 amino acids. Trimming removed 2 bases from V and 1 base from J, with 5 bases in between. Germline V CDR1 and CDR2: KGHSH, LQKENI. For the CDR3, the DNA is TGTGCCAGCTCACCAGGAGAGAACACTGAAGCTTTCTTT. Translation: CASSPGENTEAFF.

The chain employs TRBV12-3 or TRBV12-4 and TRBJ2-1, with 8 bases identical to TRBD2. V trimming: 11 bases; J trimming: 0 bases; junction bases outside the gene matches: 3. The CDR3 is 13 amino acids. For the CDR3, the DNA is TGTGCCGGCGGGGGGAGCTCCTACAATGAGCAGTTCTTC. This sequence encodes CAGGGSSYNEQFF.

The rearrangement uses TRBV5-4 and TRBJ2-5; TRBD1 aligns across 7 bases. Germline CDR1 reads SGHNT; CDR2 reads YYREEE (reference sequence). After removal of 3 bases from V and 2 bases from J, the junction contained 1 base not matched to a gene. This CDR3 spans 13 amino acids. In DNA, the CDR3 is TGTGCCAGCAGCTCGGGACAGCAAGAGACCCAGTACTTC. Protein: CASSSGQQETQYF.

This clone was seen a few times. J is TRBJ2-7 and V is TRBV3-1 (or the pseudogene TRBV3-2), with 9 bases lining up with TRBD1. Losses at the gene ends were 4 bases for V and 3 bases for J; bases not matched to a gene: 4. The CDR3 runs 14 residues. The germline gives CDR1 LGHDT, CDR2 YNNKEL (reference sequence). The CDR3 coding sequence is TGTGCCAGCAGCCGTCCGGGACAGGGCTACGAGCAGTACTTC. Its protein product is CASSRPGQGYEQYF.

The chain joins TRBV5-4 to TRBJ2-7; 9 bases are a match to TRBD1. There are 16 residues in the CDR3. The germline V gene encodes CDR1 SGHNT and CDR2 YYREEE (reference sequence). The V gene end was trimmed by 4 bases and the J gene end by 9 bases; junction bases not matched to a gene: 17. This chain's CDR3 is CASSPGSDRGGYGQYF. Here the CDR3 DNA reads TGTGCCAGCAGCCCCGGGAGTGACAGGGGGGGTTATGGGCAGTACTTC.

The chain employs TRBV3-1 (or the pseudogene TRBV3-2) and TRBJ2-2; D gene uncertain. The germline gives CDR1 LGHDT, CDR2 YNNKEL (reference sequence). CDR3 length: 11 amino acids. V dropped 7 bases and J dropped 3 bases, with 3 bases sitting between them. The CDR3, as DNA: TGTGCCAGCACCTACACCGGGGAGCTGTTTTTT. Its translation is CASTYTGELFF.

This clone came up once. The chain employs TRBV28 and TRBJ1-2, with 8 positions matching TRBD1. CDR1 is MDHEN, CDR2 SYDVKM, per germline. With V trimmed by 5 bases and J by 3 bases, 8 bases remained unmatched. CDR3 size: 15 residues. The CDR3, as DNA: TGTGCCAGCAGTCCGCGACAGGGGTCGTACTATGGCTACACCTTC. It is translated as CASSPRQGSYYGYTF.

This chain uses TRBV4-1 with TRBJ2-6; 12 bases map to TRBD2. The CDR3 contains 19 residues. J gave up 2 bases and V 0 bases, and 5 bases lay outside the gene matches. Per germline, CDR1 MGHRA and CDR2 YSYEKL. The CDR3 loop is CASSQDRSSGGAGANVLTF. The CDR3 bases are TGCGCCAGCAGCCAAGATCGATCTAGCGGGGGGGCTGGGGCCAACGTCCTGACTTTC.